This T cell receptor beta chain was sequenced for a study of T-cell memory formation after mild COVID-19. This CDR3 is built from 13 residues. CDR1 is DFQATT, CDR2 SNEGSKA, per germline (reference sequence). Losses at the gene ends were 1 base for V and 6 bases for J; bases not matched to a gene: 3. Each CDR3 protein is one row after TCRdb ran MiXCR on the 5' RACE reads. Here the sample spans more than 75,000 distinct CDR3 sequences, over 11% being singletons. The TCR comes from an adult woman who had mild COVID-19 (a few samples of this study predate the infection). Cell type and time point are not known. Sequencing was performed on PBMCs or a T cell subset sorted from them (not recorded which). This chain connects TRBV20-1 to TRBJ1-5; TRBD1 agrees at 7 bases. CDR3 loop: CSARARGSQPQHF. The DNA of the CDR3 is TGCAGTGCTAGAGCCAGGGGGAGTCAGCCCCAGCATTTT.